This TCR beta chain was retrieved from a study of blood T cells in healthy people across ages. Study outcomes and limitations: Diversity estimated from one million T cells was considered an underestimate.

About this clonotype itself: Its antigen is not identified.

V lost 0 bases, J lost 13 bases, and 13 bases lay in between. The CDR3 extends over 13 amino acids. Germline CDR1 and CDR2: MGHRA and YSYEKL. Together with a sample-barcoded 5' primer, a J-beta primer mix was included in a second PCR lasting about 7 to 12 cycles. Every cDNA molecule bore a tag from a template-switch adaptor containing 12 random nucleotides. TCRdb re-called the 5' RACE reads with MiXCR, one entry per CDR3 protein. The profile shows 1,500,000 or so distinct CDR3 sequences, 55% to 75% of them singletons. The sequenced sample was blood. V usage is TRBV4-1 and J usage is TRBJ2-4, with D hard to call. This TCR was recovered from a man younger than 35 in good health. CDR3 region: CASSQEIKKEQYF. CDR3 DNA: TGCGCCAGCAGCCAAGAGATAAAGAAAGAGCAGTACTTC.